The entry that follows covers one T cell receptor (beta chain) sequence. The V segment lost 4 bases and the J segment 4 bases; nucleotides outside the gene matches: 8. Germline V lookup: CDR1 PRHDT, CDR2 FYEKMQ (reference sequence). This CDR3 has 15 amino acids. The data were produced by immunoSEQ multiplex PCR, yet TCRdb's version contains in-frame clones alone and is incomplete. Of about 140,000 clones listed, around 81% are singletons. The sample comes from a study of blood T cell repertoires in COVID-19. Study-level background: Nucleic acid was either cDNA or gDNA, and it came from T cells, B-cell-depleted T cells, or PBMCs.

Material for sequencing was peripheral blood. The receptor's source is a woman in her fifties or sixties with acute or convalescent COVID-19. The chain is built from TRBV13 and TRBJ1-2; 8 bases agree with TRBD1. The CDR3 spells CASSSRQGRGYGYTF. CDR3 DNA sequence: TGTGCCAGCAGCTCCCGACAGGGGAGGGGCTATGGCTACACCTTC.